Listed here are 6 T cell receptor beta chains from one sample, sequenced in a study of OX40 agonist ivuxolimab in advanced cancers. Repertoires were generated with immunoSEQ multiplex PCR, while TCRdb's copy carries only in-frame clones and drops some. The sample comprises about 78,000 clones, roughly nine tenths of which are singletons, and around 2.8% rests with the top ten. This sample comprised CD4+ or CD8+ T cells sorted from blood, obtained in a trial of the OX40 agonist ivuxolimab. The source of these receptors is an adult with an advanced solid tumor such as melanoma, head and neck, liver or kidney cancer.

This clone appeared once. V is TRBV6-1 and J is TRBJ2-3; D possibly corresponds to TRBD2 (6 bases). The CDR3 contains 15 residues. Germline V CDR1 and CDR2: MNHNS, SASEGT. The V gene lost 7 bases and the J gene lost 2 bases, with 16 bases spanning the gap. CDR3: CASTGKRVPTDTQYF. The CDR3, as DNA: TGTGCCAGCACGGGAAAGCGGGTACCCACAGATACGCAGTATTTT.

The genes are TRBV7-8 and TRBJ2-3; 7 bases match TRBD2. The length of the CDR3 is 15 residues. The germline V gene encodes CDR1 SGHVS and CDR2 FQNEAQ. With V trimmed by 0 bases and J by 0 bases, 0 bases remained unmatched. This CDR3 is CASSLAGGSTDTQYF. CDR3 DNA: TGTGCCAGCAGCTTAGCCGGGGGGAGCACAGATACGCAGTATTTT.

V gene TRBV5-8 combines with J gene TRBJ1-4, with 8 nucleotides matching TRBD1. After removal of 2 bases from V and 6 bases from J, the junction contained 6 bases not matched to a gene. Germline V gives CDR1 SGHTS, CDR2 YDEGEE. This CDR3 comprises 15 residues. The CDR3 is CASSFKGQADEKLFF. CDR3 DNA: TGTGCCAGCAGCTTTAAGGGACAGGCGGATGAAAAACTGTTTTTT.

The V and J genes are TRBV15 and TRBJ1-1; a weak D match, TRBD1 (6 bases). V dropped 3 bases and J dropped 7 bases, with 15 bases sitting between them. The germline CDR1 and CDR2 sequences are LNHNV and YYDKDF (reference sequence). The CDR3 consists of 14 residues. CDR3 coding DNA: TGTGCCACCAGCAGGCTACAGGGAGGAGGTGAAGCTTTCTTT. Translation: CATSRLQGGGEAFF.

Here the CDR3 DNA reads TGCAGCGCAAACGCGGGAATTGAAGCTTTCTTT. Translating gives CSANAGIEAFF. The V gene is TRBV29-1, the J gene TRBJ1-1; D not certain. The CDR3 consists of 11 residues. Germline CDR1 reads SQVTM; CDR2 reads ANQGSEA. V was clipped by 7 bases and J by 7 bases, with 13 bases between them.

The chain combines TRBV7-8 with TRBJ1-1; possibly TRBD1 for D (5 bases). The CDR3 has 15 residues. V was trimmed by 5 bases and J by 7 bases, leaving 20 bases between them. Germline lookup yields CDR1 SGHVS and CDR2 FQNEAQ. The CDR3 is CASSPSGQGRGEAFF. The CDR3 region has the DNA TGTGCCAGCAGCCCCTCAGGGCAGGGTCGAGGTGAAGCTTTCTTT. Full variable domain (missing parts from reference TRBV7-8 and TRBJ1-1): GAGVSQSPRYKVAKRGQDVALRCDPISGHVSLFWYQQALGQGPEFLTYFQNEAQLDKSGLPSDRFFAERPEGSVSTLKIQRTQQEDSAVYLCASSPSGQGRGEAFFGQGTRLTVV.